The 11 T cell receptor beta chains in this list originate from one sample, sequenced in a study of blood T cell repertoires in COVID-19. Method: immunoSEQ multiplex PCR; TCRdb's copy keeps in-frame clones and lacks some. The sample contains some 53,000 clones, around 86% of which appear only once. Input material: peripheral blood. The receptors shown here come from a man between 70 and 80 years old with acute or convalescent COVID-19.

V and J are TRBV5-1 and TRBJ2-2; D gene ambiguous. The CDR3 spans 14 residues. Trimming took off 4 bases at V and 0 bases at J, with 7 bases between the two ends. Germline CDR1 SGHRS, CDR2 YFSETQ. The CDR3 DNA sequence: TGCGCCAGCAGCCTAGGCTCGAACACCGGGGAGCTGTTTTTT. Protein product: CASSLGSNTGELFF.

This clone occurred once. The same CDR3 can be traced to other DNA sequences in this sample. The CDR3 is CASSYTGHTEAFF. The CDR3, as DNA: TGTGCCAGCAGTTATACAGGGCACACTGAAGCTTTCTTT. V and J are TRBV6-2 or TRBV6-3 and TRBJ1-1; a weak D match, TRBD1 (6 bases). The V and J ends lost 3 bases and 3 bases respectively, with 8 bases between them. CDR3 length equals 13 residues. Germline loops: CDR1 MNHEY, CDR2 SVGEGT.

V usage is TRBV18 and J usage is TRBJ1-2; possibly TRBD1 for D (6 bases). Germline CDR1 KGHSH, CDR2 LQKENI. The ends were cut back, 3 bases at V and 4 bases at J, with 12 bases in the middle. The CDR3 runs 14 residues. CDR3 protein: CASSPREGGYGYTF. The CDR3, as DNA: TGTGCCAGCTCACCCCGGGAGGGGGGCTATGGCTACACCTTC.

A remark on this clone: Germline and junction disagree at one end, which may indicate a read error. CDR3: CASSEEAGHPYEQYF. CDR3 in DNA: TGTGCCAGCAGCGAAGAAGCGGGACACCCCTACGAGCAGTACTTC. The rearrangement joins TRBV6-1 to TRBJ2-7; the D gene is possibly TRBD2 (7 bases). CDR1 MNHNS and CDR2 SASEGT come from the germline V gene. CDR3 length: 15 residues.

The chain links TRBV2 to TRBJ1-5, with 7 bases lining up with TRBD1. The CDR3 length is 15 residues. CDR1 is SNHLY and CDR2 is FYNNEI in the germline V gene. Trimming removed 5 bases from V and 2 bases from J; junction bases left unmatched: 6. DNA for the CDR3: TGTGCCAGCAGTAGACAGGGTACGGGCAATCAGCCCCAGCATTTT. It is translated as CASSRQGTGNQPQHF.

This chain joins TRBV5-1 and TRBJ2-5; 11 nucleotides align to TRBD2. With 4 bases clipped from V and 4 bases from J, the junction kept 15 bases outside the gene matches. CDR3 length: 18 residues. The germline CDR1 and CDR2 sequences are SGHRS and YFSETQ. The CDR3 region is CASSRRGTASGGRETQYF. The CDR3 DNA follows: TGCGCCAGCAGCCGGAGGGGGACCGCTAGCGGGGGGCGAGAGACCCAGTACTTC.

In this sample, this clone turned up a few times. The chain recombines TRBV27 with TRBJ1-6; 8 bases are a match to TRBD1. The CDR3 contains 15 residues. The V gene end was trimmed by 3 bases and the J gene end by 7 bases; junction bases not matched to a gene: 5. Germline-derived CDR1 and CDR2 are MNHEY and SMNVEV (reference sequence). CDR3 region: CASSFGTGGNSPLHF. The CDR3, as DNA: TGTGCCAGCAGTTTCGGGACAGGAGGAAATTCACCCCTCCACTTT.

The chain links TRBV5-1 to TRBJ1-4; 7 nucleotides align to TRBD1. Looked up from germline, CDR1 is SGHRS and CDR2 is YFSETQ. Unmatched junction bases numbered 7, after V lost 0 bases and J lost 5 bases. This CDR3 is 16 amino acids long. This CDR3 is CASSLGWGQQNEKLFF. Here the CDR3 DNA reads TGCGCCAGCAGCTTGGGGTGGGGACAGCAGAATGAAAAACTGTTTTTT.

The V and J genes are TRBV6-2 or TRBV6-3 and TRBJ1-1; TRBD1 might be the D (6 bases). V was clipped by 3 bases and J by 5 bases, with 13 bases between them. The CDR3 runs 14 residues. Per the germline V gene, CDR1 is MNHEY and CDR2 is SVGEGT. The CDR3 region is CASSYTGLGTEAFF. CDR3 nucleotide sequence: TGTGCCAGCAGTTATACAGGGCTGGGGACTGAAGCTTTCTTT.

Regarding this clone: Other nucleotide sequences in the sample specify the same CDR3. The CDR3 region is CASSFRGEETQYF. CDR3 coding DNA: TGTGCCAGCAGCTTCAGGGGGGAGGAGACCCAGTACTTC. The chain links TRBV5-4 to TRBJ2-5; D perhaps matches TRBD1 (7 bases). Trimming stripped 2 bases from V and 5 bases from J, with 10 bases between. Germline V lookup: CDR1 SGHNT, CDR2 YYREEE (reference sequence). The CDR3 has 13 amino acids.

The chain couples TRBV28 to TRBJ1-1; D is uncertain. Trimming left V 1 base short and J 1 base short, with 7 bases between. The CDR3 runs 14 residues. Germline CDR1 is MDHEN and CDR2 is SYDVKM. CDR3 sequence: CASSLSAGNTEAFF. As DNA, the CDR3 is TGTGCCAGCAGTTTATCGGCAGGGAACACTGAAGCTTTCTTT.